The 27 T cell receptor beta chains in this list originate from one sample, sequenced in a study of long-term antiretroviral therapy in people with HIV. This was the immunoSEQ v3.0 assay at survey level. Sequencing used immunoSEQ multiplex PCR; TCRdb keeps in-frame clones, though not all of them. The data hold 20,000 to 25,000 clones, with 90% to 95% observed a single time. Material: unsorted PBMCs, obtained 7.6 years after starting antiretroviral therapy. These TCRs come from a woman in her thirties or forties with HIV.

The chain couples TRBV27 to TRBJ2-6; 7 bases align to TRBD1. This CDR3 is built from 18 residues. Germline CDR1 and CDR2: MNHEY and SMNVEV (reference sequence). The V segment lost 0 bases and the J segment 1 base; nucleotides outside the gene matches: 6. In DNA, the CDR3 is TGTGCCAGCAGTTTATCGACAGGGTTACAGTCTGGGGCCAACGTCCTGACTTTC. It codes for CASSLSTGLQSGANVLTF. The full variable domain, in which reference TRBV27 and TRBJ2-6 provide the parts outside the CDR3, is EAQVTQNPRYLITVTGKKLTVTCSQNMNHEYMSWYRQDPGLGLRQIYYSMNVEVTDKGDVPEGYKVSRKEKRNFPLILESPSPNQTSLYFCASSLSTGLQSGANVLTFGAGSRLTVL.

This clone was observed a few times. The rearrangement joins TRBV6-1 to TRBJ1-5; D call uncertain. Between the trimmed V and J ends, which lost 2 bases and 2 bases, there was a span of 10 bases. CDR1 is MNHNS, CDR2 SASEGT, per germline. The CDR3 contains 15 residues. The CDR3 loop reads CASSESQSGNQPQHF. As DNA, the CDR3 is TGTGCCAGCAGTGAATCCCAGAGTGGCAATCAGCCCCAGCATTTT.

The genes are TRBV29-1 and TRBJ1-2, with 10 bases lining up with TRBD1. Germline V gene data show CDR1 as SQVTM and CDR2 as ANQGSEA. CDR3 size: 13 residues. J was trimmed by 3 bases and V by 6 bases; bases with no gene match: 4. The CDR3 coding sequence is TGCAGCGTCGGGACAGGGGCCTACTATGGCTACACCTTC. Its translation is CSVGTGAYYGYTF.

The chain links TRBV25-1 to TRBJ2-1, with a weak D call TRBD2 (5 bases). The CDR3 has 12 amino acids. The germline gives CDR1 MGHDK, CDR2 SYGVNS. V lost 4 bases to trimming and J lost 8 bases, with 9 bases between them. The chain's CDR3 is CASSAGKDEQFF. DNA for the CDR3: TGTGCCAGCAGTGCGGGGAAGGATGAGCAGTTCTTC.

V is TRBV21-1 and J is TRBJ2-1; the DNA was not used to check the table's D call, TRBD1. TRBV21-1 is annotated as a pseudogene. This CDR3 spans 15 amino acids. In DNA, the CDR3 is TGTGCCAGCAGCAGCCGGGACAGGGTTGCCGATGAGCAGTTCTTC. Residues: CASSSRDRVADEQFF.

V is TRBV29-1 and J is TRBJ2-7, with D perhaps TRBD1 (5 bases). V lost 5 bases and J 2 bases, leaving 13 bases between the germline ends. There are 13 residues in the CDR3. The germline V gene has CDR1 SQVTM and CDR2 ANQGSEA. This chain's CDR3 is CSVSQGVAYEQYF. DNA of the CDR3: TGCAGCGTTTCTCAGGGTGTAGCCTACGAGCAGTACTTC.

V usage is TRBV5-5 and J usage is TRBJ1-5, with D perhaps matching TRBD1 (6 bases). From germline, CDR1 is SGHKS and CDR2 YYEKEE (reference sequence). This CDR3 has 16 amino acids. V gave up 0 bases and J gave up 2 bases, with 12 bases separating them. This chain's CDR3 is CASSLDGGAGNQPQHF. The CDR3 bases are TGTGCCAGCAGCTTGGATGGGGGCGCGGGCAATCAGCCCCAGCATTTT.

This CDR3 reads CASSLGSGDGYNSPLHF. In nucleotides, the CDR3 is TGTGCCAGCAGCTTAGGATCCGGGGACGGCTATAATTCACCCCTCCACTTT. The rearrangement joins TRBV7-9 to TRBJ1-6, with D perhaps matching TRBD1 (5 bases). This CDR3 region has 17 residues. V was pared by 1 base and J by 3 bases, with 13 bases between. The germline V gene encodes CDR1 SEHNR and CDR2 FQNEAQ (reference sequence).

The chain links TRBV5-6 to TRBJ2-7; D gene uncertain. Looked up from germline, CDR1 is SGHDT and CDR2 is YYEEEE. CDR3 length: 13 residues. Trimming stripped 5 bases from V and 2 bases from J, with 11 bases between. The CDR3 coding sequence is TGTGCCAGCAGTTTGACGAAAACCTACGAGCAGTACTTC. Translation: CASSLTKTYEQYF.

The genes are TRBV30 and TRBJ2-3; no definite D call. The V and J ends lost 2 bases and 9 bases respectively, with 12 bases between them. The CDR3 is made up of 12 amino acids. Germline-derived CDR1 and CDR2 are GTSNPN and SVGIG (reference sequence). CDR3 residues: CAWSLLEVTQYF. The CDR3 nucleotides read TGTGCCTGGAGTTTATTGGAAGTAACGCAGTATTTT.

J is TRBJ2-3 and V is TRBV30; 8 bases map to TRBD2. Germline lookup yields CDR1 GTSNPN and CDR2 SVGIG (reference sequence). The CDR3 consists of 16 residues. V lost 2 bases, J lost 5 bases, and 12 bases stayed unmatched. The CDR3 reads CAWSFGGGGTGDTQYF. The CDR3 DNA sequence: TGTGCCTGGAGTTTCGGAGGCGGGGGGACGGGAGATACGCAGTATTTT.

V and J are TRBV6-6 and TRBJ1-1; no definite D call. The CDR3 is made up of 14 amino acids. Trimming cost V 2 bases and J 0 bases, with 7 bases left between them. Germline assignment: CDR1 MNHNY and CDR2 SVGAGI (reference sequence). The CDR3: CASSYGFMNTEAFF. CDR3 bases: TGTGCCAGCAGTTACGGGTTTATGAACACTGAAGCTTTCTTT.

This chain links TRBV7-6 with TRBJ2-1; D is ambiguous. Germline-derived CDR1 and CDR2 are SGHVS and FNYEAQ. Trimming cost V 5 bases and J 4 bases, with 9 bases left between them. This CDR3 is built from 13 residues. In DNA, the CDR3 is TGTGCCAGCAGCCTTGAGAGATACAATGAGCAGTTCTTC. This sequence encodes CASSLERYNEQFF.

This chain connects TRBV6-1 to TRBJ2-6, with D tentatively TRBD2 (6 bases). The V gene's germline CDR1 is MNHNS and CDR2 SASEGT. The ends were cut back, 3 bases at V and 2 bases at J, with 8 bases in the middle. The CDR3 totals 15 residues. This chain's CDR3 is CASSETRAGANVLTF. Written as DNA, the CDR3 is TGTGCCAGCAGTGAGACTAGAGCTGGGGCCAACGTCCTGACTTTC.

The sample holds one count of this clone. The gene calls are TRBV5-6 and TRBJ1-3; D not certain. The V gene lost 4 bases and the J gene lost 0 bases, with 14 bases spanning the gap. CDR1 is SGHDT, CDR2 YYEEEE, per germline. The CDR3 is 16 residues long. CDR3 sequence reads: CASSHMNSLSGNTIYF. The CDR3 nucleotides are TGTGCCAGCAGCCATATGAATTCCCTCTCTGGAAACACCATATATTTT.

The chain employs TRBV7-3 and TRBJ2-5; the D is unclear. This CDR3 has 13 residues. Germline loops: CDR1 SGHTA, CDR2 FQGTGA. With 5 bases removed from V and 5 bases from J, the gap between germline ends came to 12 bases. CDR3 region: CASSAPGEETQYF. The DNA for the CDR3 is TGTGCCAGCAGCGCTCCAGGCGAGGAGACCCAGTACTTC. Supplemented by reference TRBV7-3 and TRBJ2-5, the full variable domain reads GAGVSQTPSNKVTEKGKYVELRCDPISGHTALYWYRQSLGQGPEFLIYFQGTGAADDSGLPNDRFFAVRPEGSVSTLKIQRTERGDSAVYLCASSAPGEETQYFGPGTRLLVL.

V usage is TRBV18 and J usage is TRBJ2-2; D unresolved. The V gene lost 2 bases and the J gene lost 5 bases, with 12 bases spanning the gap. Germline CDR1 reads KGHSH; CDR2 reads LQKENI. The CDR3 has 15 residues. CDR3 DNA sequence: TGTGCCAGCTCACCATGGTCCATAAAAACCGGGGAGCTGTTTTTT. This codes for CASSPWSIKTGELFF.

This clone was counted a single time. This chain uses TRBV6-5 with TRBJ1-1, with a tentative D call TRBD1 (5 bases). V lost 4 bases to trimming and J lost 4 bases, with 19 bases between them. The CDR3 loop spans 16 amino acids. Germline loops: CDR1 MNHEY, CDR2 SVGAGI. CDR3 sequence (DNA): TGTGCCAGCAGTTTCTACACCGGTGGGGGGACCACTGAAGCTTTCTTT. Translated: CASSFYTGGGTTEAFF.

This clone appeared a few times. The J gene is TRBJ2-1, the V gene TRBV29-1, with 14 bases fitting TRBD2. Germline CDR1 reads SQVTM; CDR2 reads ANQGSEA. The CDR3 length is 17 residues. V shed 6 bases and J 4 bases; nucleotides not matched to a gene: 11. CDR3 protein: CSVEGLAGALRYNEQFF. The DNA for the CDR3 is TGCAGCGTAGAGGGACTAGCGGGGGCCCTCCGGTACAATGAGCAGTTCTTC.

The chain employs TRBV6-1 and TRBJ2-3; 8 nucleotides match TRBD1. Germline V gives CDR1 MNHNS, CDR2 SASEGT. J gave up 4 bases and V 1 base, and 4 bases lay outside the gene matches. The CDR3 has 15 residues. The CDR3, as DNA: TGTGCCAGCAGTGAAGTACCAGGGGGCGCAGATACGCAGTATTTT. It codes for CASSEVPGGADTQYF.

CDR3 residues: CASSPPGRARGETQYF. The CDR3 DNA follows: TGTGCCAGCAGCCCTCCGGGTAGAGCCCGAGGGGAGACCCAGTACTTC. This chain uses TRBV7-9 with TRBJ2-5, with D perhaps TRBD2 (5 bases). This CDR3 contains 16 residues. CDR1 is SEHNR, CDR2 FQNEAQ, per germline (reference sequence). The ends were cut back, 5 bases at V and 5 bases at J, with 21 bases in the middle.

The CDR3 loop reads CASSNYRRTGPDTQYF. Here the CDR3 DNA reads TGTGCCAGCAGTAACTACAGGAGAACAGGCCCAGATACGCAGTATTTT. V and J are TRBV6-5 and TRBJ2-3; the D gene is possibly TRBD1 (5 bases). Trimming pared 5 bases from V and 4 bases from J, leaving 19 bases between. CDR3 length: 16 residues. Germline V CDR1 and CDR2: MNHEY, SVGAGI.

The chain couples TRBV9 to TRBJ1-2; 8 bases agree with TRBD1. V lost 0 bases, J lost 6 bases, and 7 bases stayed unmatched. In germline, CDR1 is SGDLS, CDR2 YYNGEE. This CDR3 region has 15 residues. The CDR3 spells CASSVAHGQGDGYTF. The CDR3 DNA is TGTGCCAGCAGCGTAGCCCATGGACAGGGTGATGGCTACACCTTC.

V gene TRBV2 combines with J gene TRBJ1-1, with D hard to call. V was trimmed by 2 bases and J by 1 base, leaving 14 bases between them. CDR3 length equals 16 residues. CDR1 and CDR2 (germline): SNHLY, FYNNEI. CDR3 sequence reads: CASSELRVDSNTEAFF. The CDR3 DNA follows: TGTGCCAGCAGTGAATTGAGGGTGGACTCGAACACTGAAGCTTTCTTT.

The chain couples TRBV9 to TRBJ2-7, with D perhaps TRBD2 (5 bases). This CDR3 contains 14 residues. Germline V lookup: CDR1 SGDLS, CDR2 YYNGEE. Between the trimmed V and J ends, which lost 4 bases and 6 bases, there was a span of 17 bases. DNA for the CDR3: TGTGCCAGCAGCTCCAACTCGGCCGGAGGCGAGCAGTACTTC. The encoded protein is CASSSNSAGGEQYF.

This chain connects TRBV9 to TRBJ2-5; D remains unclear. Trimming left V 0 bases short and J 2 bases short, with 8 bases between. The CDR3 consists of 14 residues. Germline CDR1 SGDLS, CDR2 YYNGEE. DNA of the CDR3: TGTGCCAGCAGCGTAGGGGGTGCGCAAGAGACCCAGTACTTC. Translating it yields CASSVGGAQETQYF. Full variable domain (rest looked up from reference TRBV9 and TRBJ2-5): DSGVTQTPKHLITATGQRVTLRCSPRSGDLSVYWYQQSLDQGLQFLIQYYNGEERAKGNILERFSAQQFPDLHSELNLSSLELGDSALYFCASSVGGAQETQYFGPGTRLLVL.

This clone showed up just once. The gene calls are TRBV6-1 and TRBJ1-5; tentative D call: TRBD1 (5 bases). Trimming stripped 2 bases from V and 5 bases from J, with 25 bases between. The CDR3 is 19 amino acids. Germline CDR1 reads MNHNS; CDR2 reads SASEGT. In DNA form, the CDR3 reads TGTGCCAGCAGTGAACAAACAAGGTTCCCAGGGAAAAGGGATCAGCCCCAGCATTTT. Protein: CASSEQTRFPGKRDQPQHF.